The clone carrying this TCR beta chain was recorded a few times. The target antigen is unknown. This specimen comes from a study of response to subunit inactivated influenza vaccine. Findings and caveats of the study: The authors suggested that few new T cells are recruited per seasonal influenza vaccination.

The CDR3 contains 15 residues. V shed 5 bases, J shed 9 bases, and the junction held 7 bases outside the gene matches. CDR1 is SGHVS, CDR2 FQNEAQ, per germline. TCRdb reprocessed the RT-PCR reads via MiXCR and lists one record per CDR3 protein. This sample yields about 800,000 distinct CDR3 sequences, of which approximately 22% are seen a single time; 9.5% to 13% belongs to the top ten. The specimen was PBMCs from blood, collected roughly 5 days after vaccination. This TCR was recovered from a man over 45 who received an inactivated influenza vaccine. The chain has TRBV7-8 and TRBJ2-1, with 13 positions matching TRBD2. The DNA of the CDR3 is TGTGCCAGCAGCCGAAGGACTAGCGGGGGTTTTGAGCAGTTCTTC. Translation: CASSRRTSGGFEQFF. Drawing the rest from reference TRBV7-8 and TRBJ2-1, the complete variable domain is GAGVSQSPRYKVAKRGQDVALRCDPISGHVSLFWYQQALGQGPEFLTYFQNEAQLDKSGLPSDRFFAERPEGSVSTLKIQRTQQEDSAVYLCASSRRTSGGFEQFFGPGTRLTVL.